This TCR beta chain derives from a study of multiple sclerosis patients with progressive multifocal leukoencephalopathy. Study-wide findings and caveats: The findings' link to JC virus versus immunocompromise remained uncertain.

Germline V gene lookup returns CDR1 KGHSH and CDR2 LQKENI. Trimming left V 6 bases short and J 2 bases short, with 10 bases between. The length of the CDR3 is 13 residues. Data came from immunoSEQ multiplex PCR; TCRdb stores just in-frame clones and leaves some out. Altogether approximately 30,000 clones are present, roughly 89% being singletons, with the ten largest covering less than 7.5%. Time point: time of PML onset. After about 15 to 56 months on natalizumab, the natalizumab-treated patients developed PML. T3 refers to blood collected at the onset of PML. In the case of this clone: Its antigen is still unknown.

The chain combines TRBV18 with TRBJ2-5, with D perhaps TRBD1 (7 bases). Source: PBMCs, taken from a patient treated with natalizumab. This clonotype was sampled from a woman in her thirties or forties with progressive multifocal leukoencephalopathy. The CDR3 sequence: CASSRDRQETQYF. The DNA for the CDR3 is TGTGCCAGCTCGCGGGACAGACAAGAGACCCAGTACTTC.